These 19 T cell receptor beta chains came from one sample sequenced in a study of cytomegalovirus exposure and HLA in healthy donors. The PCR was carried out with 60 Vbeta primers and 13 Jbeta primers. The repertoire was sequenced with immunoSEQ multiplex PCR; TCRdb's copy has only in-frame clones and lacks some. This repertoire shows about 85,000 clones, around three fifths found once; its top ten account for 3.9%. The sequenced sample consisted of PBMCs. These receptors were collected from a man younger than 40 in good health and CMV-seronegative.

This clone was detected a few times. This chain joins TRBV27 and TRBJ2-2; D might be TRBD2 (5 bases). Germline loops: CDR1 MNHEY, CDR2 SMNVEV (reference sequence). CDR3 length: 16 residues. Trimming took off 0 bases at V and 3 bases at J, with 11 bases between the two ends. The CDR3: CASSLSTRADTGELFF. CDR3 DNA: TGTGCCAGCAGTTTATCCACTAGAGCCGACACCGGGGAGCTGTTTTTT.

On this clone itself: This specimen includes other DNA sequences encoding the same CDR3. The CDR3 here is CASSPIDSSGNTIYF. Here the CDR3 DNA reads TGTGCCAGCAGCCCAATCGACAGCTCTGGAAACACCATATATTTT. The chain uses TRBV28 and TRBJ1-3; D possibly corresponds to TRBD1 (5 bases). Germline lookup yields CDR1 MDHEN and CDR2 SYDVKM. The CDR3 spans 15 residues. V lost 6 bases and J 0 bases, leaving 12 bases between the germline ends.

The chain carries TRBV23-1 and TRBJ2-6; possibly TRBD1 for D (5 bases). TRBV23-1 qualifies as an ORF whose function is uncertain. CDR3 length: 18 residues. Trimming pared 4 bases from V and 0 bases from J, leaving 16 bases between. The CDR3 loop reads CASSRYGREVSGANVLTF. The CDR3 DNA reads TGCGCCAGCAGTCGATACGGCAGGGAAGTCTCTGGGGCCAACGTCCTGACTTTC.

The chain recombines TRBV6-5 with TRBJ2-7; TRBD1 matches at 10 bases. CDR3 size: 16 residues. J lost 4 bases, V lost 2 bases, and 8 bases had no gene match. Germline V lookup: CDR1 MNHEY, CDR2 SVGAGI. In nucleotides, the CDR3 is TGTGCCAGCAGTTACCGGCCGACAGGGGGCGGATACGAGCAGTACTTC. Its translation is CASSYRPTGGGYEQYF.

This clone has more than one count but fewer than ten. J is TRBJ2-6 and V is TRBV18; TRBD2 is a possible D gene (6 bases). This CDR3 has 16 amino acids. CDR1 is KGHSH, CDR2 LQKENI, per germline. The V end lost 3 bases, the J end lost 2 bases, and 11 bases lay between the germline ends. CDR3 DNA: TGTGCCAGCTCACCTTTAATAGCGGCTGGGGCCAACGTCCTGACTTTC. Translated, it gives CASSPLIAAGANVLTF.

This clone turned up a few times. The chain recombines TRBV15 with TRBJ2-3, with TRBD1 matching 7 bases. The germline gives CDR1 LNHNV, CDR2 YYDKDF (reference sequence). Trimming cost V 6 bases and J 5 bases; bases outside gene matches: 5. This CDR3 contains 13 residues. CDR3 residues: CATRVQGLDTQYF. For the CDR3, the DNA is TGTGCCACCAGAGTACAGGGGTTAGATACGCAGTATTTT.

This clone appeared a few times. The chain is built from TRBV19 and TRBJ2-6; D is perhaps TRBD2 (7 bases). The CDR3 is 17 amino acids. The V gene lost 5 bases and the J gene lost 2 bases, with 16 bases spanning the gap. CDR1 and CDR2 from the germline V gene are LNHDA and SQIVND (reference sequence). The DNA for the CDR3 is TGTGCCAGTAGTCGACAGGCGGGAGACGCTGGGGCCAACGTCCTGACTTTC. The encoded protein is CASSRQAGDAGANVLTF.

The sample holds a few counts of this clone. The chain combines TRBV4-3 with TRBJ1-2; D call uncertain. Trimming left V 0 bases short and J 0 bases short, with 20 bases between. The germline V gene has CDR1 LGHNA and CDR2 YSLEER. The CDR3 extends over 19 amino acids. The CDR3 reads CASSQEGRTSRPPNYGYTF. CDR3 in DNA: TGCGCCAGCAGCCAAGAGGGAAGGACTTCCCGCCCCCCTAACTATGGCTACACCTTC.

This clone was picked up a small number of times. The chain couples TRBV5-1 to TRBJ2-2; TRBD2 matches at 7 bases. Trimming removed 0 bases from V and 2 bases from J; junction bases left unmatched: 4. The CDR3 has 16 residues. Germline V CDR1 and CDR2: SGHRS, YFSETQ. The CDR3 DNA reads as TGCGCCAGCAGCTTGGACGGGAGGACCAACACCGGGGAGCTGTTTTTT. Protein: CASSLDGRTNTGELFF.

V is TRBV5-1 and J is TRBJ2-7; a weak D match, TRBD1 (6 bases). Germline V gives CDR1 SGHRS, CDR2 YFSETQ. There are 17 residues in the CDR3. V was cut by 4 bases and J by 1 base, with 21 bases left in between. For the CDR3, the DNA is TGCGCCAGCAGCAGACAGGAGCTTGGGAGCTTGTCCTACGAGCAGTACTTC. Its protein is CASSRQELGSLSYEQYF.

Of note for this clone: Other DNA sequences in this sample translate to the same CDR3. The chain joins TRBV29-1 to TRBJ2-2, with 9 bases matching TRBD2. Unmatched junction bases numbered 6, after V lost 4 bases and J lost 0 bases. This CDR3 spans 16 amino acids. Germline CDR1 and CDR2: SQVTM and ANQGSEA. In DNA form, the CDR3 reads TGCAGCGTTGGGCCTAGCGGGGCCTCGAACACCGGGGAGCTGTTTTTT. This sequence encodes CSVGPSGASNTGELFF.

This clone was observed a few times. V gene TRBV7-2 combines with J gene TRBJ2-5, with 8 bases matching TRBD2. CDR1 SGHTA and CDR2 FQGNSA come from the germline V gene. The CDR3 has 15 amino acids. The J segment lost 1 base and the V segment lost 4 bases, leaving 5 bases of the junction unmatched. CDR3 amino acids: CASSYGSGVQETQYF. Written as DNA, the CDR3 is TGTGCCAGCAGCTACGGTAGCGGGGTCCAAGAGACCCAGTACTTC.

The chain has TRBV15 and TRBJ2-3, with a weak D call TRBD2 (6 bases). Trimming removed 8 bases at V and 6 bases at J, with 18 bases between. CDR3 length equals 14 residues. Germline-derived CDR1 and CDR2 are LNHNV and YYDKDF (reference sequence). DNA of the CDR3: TGTGCCACCGGGCTCGCGGGGAGTTACGATACGCAGTATTTT. This encodes CATGLAGSYDTQYF.

The gene calls are TRBV6-1 and TRBJ1-5, with 9 bases that match TRBD1. The CDR3 is made up of 13 amino acids. Unmatched junction bases numbered 3, after V lost 8 bases and J lost 4 bases. Germline loops: CDR1 MNHNS, CDR2 SASEGT. The CDR3 DNA sequence: TGTGCCAGCGAGGGGACAGGGAATCAGCCCCAGCATTTT. Amino acid sequence: CASEGTGNQPQHF.

J is TRBJ2-5 and V is TRBV6-5; 7 bases agree with TRBD1. The end of the DNA fits TRBJ2-7 better, so the J call may be wrong. The CDR3 totals 14 residues. The V gene's germline CDR1 is MNHEY and CDR2 SVGAGI. The CDR3 coding sequence is TGTGCCAGCCGGGAAGACAGGGAGTCGATCGAGCAGTACTTC. This translates into CASREDRESIEQYF.

This clone was counted a few times. This chain uses TRBV28 with TRBJ2-7, with D possibly matching TRBD2 (6 bases). V was trimmed by 11 bases and J by 0 bases, leaving 20 bases between them. Germline V gives CDR1 MDHEN, CDR2 SYDVKM. This CDR3 comprises 15 residues. The CDR3 sequence is CAACRGGGNSYEQYF. In nucleotides, the CDR3 is TGTGCCGCCTGCCGGGGTGGCGGGAACTCCTACGAGCAGTACTTC.

The chain combines TRBV5-1 with TRBJ1-3; D uncertain. V lost 9 bases, J lost 0 bases, and 19 bases lay in between. The CDR3 runs 16 residues. Looked up from germline, CDR1 is SGHRS and CDR2 is YFSETQ. In DNA form, the CDR3 reads TGCGCCAAAAAAAGGAGCGTCGCCTCCTCTGGAAACACCATATATTTT. Translation gives CAKKRSVASSGNTIYF.

A single count supports this clone. This chain joins TRBV7-2 and TRBJ2-3, with 8 positions matching TRBD2. Per the germline V gene, CDR1 is SGHTA and CDR2 is FQGNSA. Trimming at V came to 5 bases and at J to 4 bases, leaving 11 bases not matched to a gene. The CDR3 runs to 16 residues. The CDR3 loop is CASSRDGGGPADTQYF. The CDR3 DNA reads TGTGCCAGCAGCAGGGACGGGGGGGGCCCGGCAGATACGCAGTATTTT.

Only a few counts were recorded for this clone. The genes are TRBV9 and TRBJ2-3, with a possible D match to TRBD2 (5 bases). The CDR3 contains 15 residues. Germline loops: CDR1 SGDLS, CDR2 YYNGEE. V was shortened by 1 base and J by 1 base, with 10 bases between the two germline ends. This CDR3 is CASSVSAGRTDTQYF. The CDR3 nucleotides read TGTGCCAGCAGCGTAAGCGCGGGCCGCACAGATACGCAGTATTTT.